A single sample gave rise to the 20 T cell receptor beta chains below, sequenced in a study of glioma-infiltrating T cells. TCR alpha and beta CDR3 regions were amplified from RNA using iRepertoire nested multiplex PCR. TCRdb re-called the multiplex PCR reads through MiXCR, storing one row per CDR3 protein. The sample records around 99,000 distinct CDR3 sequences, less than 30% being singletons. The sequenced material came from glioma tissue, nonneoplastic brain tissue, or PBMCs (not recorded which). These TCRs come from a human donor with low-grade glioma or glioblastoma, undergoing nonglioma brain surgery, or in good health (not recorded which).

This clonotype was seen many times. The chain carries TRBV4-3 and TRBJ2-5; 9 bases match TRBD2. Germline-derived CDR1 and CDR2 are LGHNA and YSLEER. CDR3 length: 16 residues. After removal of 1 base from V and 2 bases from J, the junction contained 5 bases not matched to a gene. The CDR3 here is CASSQVAGGTQETQYF. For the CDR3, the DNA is TGCGCCAGCAGCCAAGTGGCGGGAGGGACACAAGAGACCCAGTACTTC.

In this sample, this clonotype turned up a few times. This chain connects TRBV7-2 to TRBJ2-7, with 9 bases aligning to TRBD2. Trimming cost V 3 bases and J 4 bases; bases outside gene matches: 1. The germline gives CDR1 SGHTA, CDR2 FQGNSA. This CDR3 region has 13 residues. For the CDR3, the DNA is TGTGCCAGCAGCTTGGGACTAGCTTACGAGCAGTACTTC. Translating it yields CASSLGLAYEQYF.

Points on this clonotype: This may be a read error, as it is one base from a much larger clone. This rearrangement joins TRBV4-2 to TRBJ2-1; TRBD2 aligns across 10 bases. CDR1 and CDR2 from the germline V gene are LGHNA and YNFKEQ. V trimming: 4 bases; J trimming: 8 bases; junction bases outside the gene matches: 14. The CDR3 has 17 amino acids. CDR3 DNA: TGTGCCAGCAGCCTTGGACTAGCGGAAGCCGCCCCCCATGAGCAGTTCTTC. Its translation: CASSLGLAEAAPHEQFF.

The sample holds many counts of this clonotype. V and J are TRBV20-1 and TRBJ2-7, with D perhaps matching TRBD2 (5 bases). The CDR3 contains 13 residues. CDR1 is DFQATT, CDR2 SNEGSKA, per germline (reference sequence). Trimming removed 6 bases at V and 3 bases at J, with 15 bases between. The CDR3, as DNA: TGCAGTGCCCCCCTGGGCCGGGGCTACGAGCAGTACTTC. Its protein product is CSAPLGRGYEQYF.

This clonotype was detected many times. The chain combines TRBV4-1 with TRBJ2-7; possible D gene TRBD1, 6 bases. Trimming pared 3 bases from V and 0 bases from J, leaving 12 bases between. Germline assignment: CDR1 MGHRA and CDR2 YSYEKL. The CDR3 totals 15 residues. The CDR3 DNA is TGCGCCAGCAGCCAGCAGGGGTCTAGCTCCTACGAGCAGTACTTC. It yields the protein CASSQQGSSSYEQYF.

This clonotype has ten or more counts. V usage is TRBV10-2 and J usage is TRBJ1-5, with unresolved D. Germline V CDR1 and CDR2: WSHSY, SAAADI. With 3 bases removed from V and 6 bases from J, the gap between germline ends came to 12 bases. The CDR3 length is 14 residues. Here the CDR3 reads CASSEELPGQPQHF. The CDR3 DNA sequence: TGCGCCAGCAGTGAAGAACTCCCGGGTCAGCCCCAGCATTTT.

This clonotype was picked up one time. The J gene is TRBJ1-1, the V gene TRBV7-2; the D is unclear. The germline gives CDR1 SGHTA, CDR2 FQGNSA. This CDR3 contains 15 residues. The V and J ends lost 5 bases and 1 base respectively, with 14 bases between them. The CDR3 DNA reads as TGTGCCAGCAGCCCAAGACATTTGCCGAACACTGAAGCTTTCTTT. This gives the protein CASSPRHLPNTEAFF.

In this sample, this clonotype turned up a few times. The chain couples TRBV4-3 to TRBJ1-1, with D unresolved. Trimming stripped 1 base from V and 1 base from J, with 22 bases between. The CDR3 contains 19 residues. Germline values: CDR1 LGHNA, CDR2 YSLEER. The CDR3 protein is CASSQGVRWREEPNTEAFF. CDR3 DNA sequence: TGCGCCAGCAGCCAAGGGGTGAGGTGGAGGGAGGAACCGAACACTGAAGCTTTCTTT.

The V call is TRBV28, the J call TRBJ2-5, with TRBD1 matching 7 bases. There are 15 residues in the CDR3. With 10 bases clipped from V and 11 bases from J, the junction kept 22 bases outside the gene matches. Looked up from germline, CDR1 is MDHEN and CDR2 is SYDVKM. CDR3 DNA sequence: TGTGCCATCTCAACTGTCGGGACAGAGGGAGAGAGTCAGTACTTC. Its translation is CAISTVGTEGESQYF.

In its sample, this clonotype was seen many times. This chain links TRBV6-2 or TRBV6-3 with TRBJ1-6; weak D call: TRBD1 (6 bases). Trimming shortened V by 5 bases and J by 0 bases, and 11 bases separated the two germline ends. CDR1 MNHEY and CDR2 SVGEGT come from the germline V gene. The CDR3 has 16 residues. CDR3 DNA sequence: TGTGCCAGCAGTCCCACGGACAGCTCCTATAATTCACCCCTCCACTTT. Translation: CASSPTDSSYNSPLHF.

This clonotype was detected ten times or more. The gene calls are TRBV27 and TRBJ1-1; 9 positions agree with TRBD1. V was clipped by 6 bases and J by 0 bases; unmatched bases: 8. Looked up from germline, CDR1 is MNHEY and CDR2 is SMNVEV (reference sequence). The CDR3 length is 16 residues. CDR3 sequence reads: CASSLTGQGMNTEAFF. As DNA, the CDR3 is TGTGCCAGCAGCCTGACCGGACAGGGGATGAACACTGAAGCTTTCTTT.

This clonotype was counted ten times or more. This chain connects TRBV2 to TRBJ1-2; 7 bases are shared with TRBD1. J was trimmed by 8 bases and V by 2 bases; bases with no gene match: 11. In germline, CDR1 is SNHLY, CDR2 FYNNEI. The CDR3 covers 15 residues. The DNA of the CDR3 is TGTGCCAGCAGTGAAACCCGGGACAGTCCTCGGGGCTACACCTTC. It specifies CASSETRDSPRGYTF.

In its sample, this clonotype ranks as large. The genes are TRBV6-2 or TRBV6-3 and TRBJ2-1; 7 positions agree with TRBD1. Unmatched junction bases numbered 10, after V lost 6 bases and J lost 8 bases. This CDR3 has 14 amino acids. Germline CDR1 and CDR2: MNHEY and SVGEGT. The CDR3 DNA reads TGTGCCAGCAGCATCGACAGGGAAAGGTATGAGCAGTTCTTC. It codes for CASSIDRERYEQFF.

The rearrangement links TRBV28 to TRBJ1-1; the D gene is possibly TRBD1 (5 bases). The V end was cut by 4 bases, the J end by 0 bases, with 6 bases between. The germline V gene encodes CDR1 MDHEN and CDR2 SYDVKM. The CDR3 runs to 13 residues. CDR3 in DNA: TGTGCCAGCAGTTGGGGGGTGAACACTGAAGCTTTCTTT. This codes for CASSWGVNTEAFF.

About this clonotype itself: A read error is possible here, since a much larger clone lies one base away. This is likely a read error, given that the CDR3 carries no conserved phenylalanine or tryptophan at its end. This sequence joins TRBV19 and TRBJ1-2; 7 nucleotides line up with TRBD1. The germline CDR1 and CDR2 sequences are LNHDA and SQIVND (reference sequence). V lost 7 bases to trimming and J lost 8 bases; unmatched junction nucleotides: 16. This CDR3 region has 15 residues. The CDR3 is CASITGTARGGGYTL. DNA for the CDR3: TGTGCCAGTATAACCGGGACAGCGAGGGGAGGCGGCTACACCCTC.

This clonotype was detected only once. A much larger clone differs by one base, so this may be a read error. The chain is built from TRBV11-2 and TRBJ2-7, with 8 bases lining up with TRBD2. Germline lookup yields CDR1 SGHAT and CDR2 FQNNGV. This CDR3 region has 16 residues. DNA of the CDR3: TGTGCCGGCAGCTTAGTATCGGCGGGAGGTGCCTACGAGCAGTACTTC. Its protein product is CAGSLVSAGGAYEQYF.

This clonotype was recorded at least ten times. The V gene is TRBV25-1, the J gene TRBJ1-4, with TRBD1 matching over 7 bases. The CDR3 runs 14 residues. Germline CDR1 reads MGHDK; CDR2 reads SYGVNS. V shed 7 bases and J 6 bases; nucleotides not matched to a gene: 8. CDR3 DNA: TGTGCCAGCAATTACTTCGGGACAGATGAAAAACTGTTTTTT. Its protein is CASNYFGTDEKLFF.

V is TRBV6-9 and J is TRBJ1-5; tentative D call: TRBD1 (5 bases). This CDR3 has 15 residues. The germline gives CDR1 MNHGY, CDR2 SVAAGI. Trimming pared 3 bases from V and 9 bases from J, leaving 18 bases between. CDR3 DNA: TGTGCCAGCAGTTACCAGGGAACCGTTGTTTGGCCCCAGCATTTT. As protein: CASSYQGTVVWPQHF.

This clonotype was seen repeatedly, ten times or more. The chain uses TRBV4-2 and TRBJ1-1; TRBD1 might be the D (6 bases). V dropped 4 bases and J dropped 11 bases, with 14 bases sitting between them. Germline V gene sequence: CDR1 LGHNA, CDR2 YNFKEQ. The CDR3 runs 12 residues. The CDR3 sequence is CASSPTRTVAFF. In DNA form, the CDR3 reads TGTGCCAGCAGCCCCACTAGGACAGTCGCTTTCTTT.

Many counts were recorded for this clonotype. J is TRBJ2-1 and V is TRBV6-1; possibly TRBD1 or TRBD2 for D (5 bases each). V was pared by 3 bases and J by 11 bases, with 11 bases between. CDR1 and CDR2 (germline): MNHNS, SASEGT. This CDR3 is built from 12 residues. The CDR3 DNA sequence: TGTGCCAGCAGTGAGGGACCGGGACAGCAGTTCTTC. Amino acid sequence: CASSEGPGQQFF.